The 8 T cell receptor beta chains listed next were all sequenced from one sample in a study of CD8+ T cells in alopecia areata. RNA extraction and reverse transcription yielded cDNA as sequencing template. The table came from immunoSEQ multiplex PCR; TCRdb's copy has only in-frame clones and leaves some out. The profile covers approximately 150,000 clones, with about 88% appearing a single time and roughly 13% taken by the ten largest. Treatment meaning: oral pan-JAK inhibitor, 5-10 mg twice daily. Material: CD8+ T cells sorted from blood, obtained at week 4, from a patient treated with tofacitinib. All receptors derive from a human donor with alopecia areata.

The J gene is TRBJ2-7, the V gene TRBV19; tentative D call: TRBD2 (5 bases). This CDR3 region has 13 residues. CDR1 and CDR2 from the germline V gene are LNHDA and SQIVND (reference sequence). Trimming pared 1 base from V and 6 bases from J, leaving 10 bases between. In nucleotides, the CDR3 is TGTGCCAGTAGTATAGTCGAGGGCTCCGAGCAGTACTTC. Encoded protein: CASSIVEGSEQYF.

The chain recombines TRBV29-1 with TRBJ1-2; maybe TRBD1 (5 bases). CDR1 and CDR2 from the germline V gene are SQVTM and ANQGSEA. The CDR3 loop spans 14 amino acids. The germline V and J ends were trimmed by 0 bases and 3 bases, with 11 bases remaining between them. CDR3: CSVEDQGLDYGYTF. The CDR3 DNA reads TGCAGCGTTGAAGATCAGGGTTTAGACTATGGCTACACCTTC.

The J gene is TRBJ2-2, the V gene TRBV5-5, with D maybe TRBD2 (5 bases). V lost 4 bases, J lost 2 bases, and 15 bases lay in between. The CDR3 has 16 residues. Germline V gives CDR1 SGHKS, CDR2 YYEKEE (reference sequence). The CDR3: CASSPSPGYNTGELFF. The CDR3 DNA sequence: TGTGCCAGCAGCCCGTCACCGGGGTATAACACCGGGGAGCTGTTTTTT.

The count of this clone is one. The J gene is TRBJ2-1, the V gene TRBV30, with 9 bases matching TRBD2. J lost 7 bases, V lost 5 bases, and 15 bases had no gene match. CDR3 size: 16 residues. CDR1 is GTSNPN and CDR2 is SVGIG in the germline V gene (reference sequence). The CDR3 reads CAWGLRIAGVPNEQFF. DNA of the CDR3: TGTGCCTGGGGTTTGCGAATAGCGGGAGTCCCTAATGAGCAGTTCTTC.

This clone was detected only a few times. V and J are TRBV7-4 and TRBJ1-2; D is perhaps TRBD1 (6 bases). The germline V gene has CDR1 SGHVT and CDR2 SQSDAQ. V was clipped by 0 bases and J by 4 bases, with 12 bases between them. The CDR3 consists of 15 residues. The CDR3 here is CASSLATTGPYGYTF. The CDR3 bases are TGTGCCAGCAGCTTAGCCACGACAGGCCCCTATGGCTACACCTTC.

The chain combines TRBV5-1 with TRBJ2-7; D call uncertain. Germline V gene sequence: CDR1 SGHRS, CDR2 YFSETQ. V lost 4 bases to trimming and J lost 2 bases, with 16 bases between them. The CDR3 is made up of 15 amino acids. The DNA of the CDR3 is TGCGCCAGCAGCCGAACCTCCGGGCCTCCCTACGAGCAGTACTTC. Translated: CASSRTSGPPYEQYF.

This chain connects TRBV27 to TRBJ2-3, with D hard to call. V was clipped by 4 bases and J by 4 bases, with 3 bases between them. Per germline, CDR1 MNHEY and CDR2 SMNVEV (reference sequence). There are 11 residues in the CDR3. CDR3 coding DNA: TGTGCCAGCAGTTCCTCAGATACGCAGTATTTT. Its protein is CASSSSDTQYF.

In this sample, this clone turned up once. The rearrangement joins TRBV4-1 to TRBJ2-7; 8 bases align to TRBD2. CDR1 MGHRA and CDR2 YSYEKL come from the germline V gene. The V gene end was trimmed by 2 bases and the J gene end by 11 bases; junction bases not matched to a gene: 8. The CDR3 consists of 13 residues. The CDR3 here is CASSQKSGSLEYF. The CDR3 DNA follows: TGCGCCAGCAGCCAAAAAAGCGGGAGCTTGGAGTACTTC.